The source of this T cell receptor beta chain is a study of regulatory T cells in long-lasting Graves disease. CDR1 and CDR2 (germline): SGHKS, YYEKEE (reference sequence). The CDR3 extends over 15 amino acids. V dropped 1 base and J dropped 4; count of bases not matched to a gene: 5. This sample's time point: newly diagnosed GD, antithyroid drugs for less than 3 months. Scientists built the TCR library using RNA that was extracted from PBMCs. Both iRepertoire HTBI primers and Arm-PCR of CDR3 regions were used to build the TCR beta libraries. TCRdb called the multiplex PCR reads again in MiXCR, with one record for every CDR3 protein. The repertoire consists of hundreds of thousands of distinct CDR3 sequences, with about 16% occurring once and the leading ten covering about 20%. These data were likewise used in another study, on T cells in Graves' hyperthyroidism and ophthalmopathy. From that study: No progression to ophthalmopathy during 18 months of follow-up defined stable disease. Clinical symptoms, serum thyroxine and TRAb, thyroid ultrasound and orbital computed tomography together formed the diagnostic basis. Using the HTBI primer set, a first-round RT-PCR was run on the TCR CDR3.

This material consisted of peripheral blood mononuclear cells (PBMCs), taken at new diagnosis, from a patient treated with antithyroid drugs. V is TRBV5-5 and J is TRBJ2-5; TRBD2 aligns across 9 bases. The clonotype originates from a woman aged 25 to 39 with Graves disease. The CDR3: CASSLYLAGRETQYF. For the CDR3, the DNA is TGTGCCAGCAGCTTGTACCTAGCGGGAAGAGAGACCCAGTACTTC.